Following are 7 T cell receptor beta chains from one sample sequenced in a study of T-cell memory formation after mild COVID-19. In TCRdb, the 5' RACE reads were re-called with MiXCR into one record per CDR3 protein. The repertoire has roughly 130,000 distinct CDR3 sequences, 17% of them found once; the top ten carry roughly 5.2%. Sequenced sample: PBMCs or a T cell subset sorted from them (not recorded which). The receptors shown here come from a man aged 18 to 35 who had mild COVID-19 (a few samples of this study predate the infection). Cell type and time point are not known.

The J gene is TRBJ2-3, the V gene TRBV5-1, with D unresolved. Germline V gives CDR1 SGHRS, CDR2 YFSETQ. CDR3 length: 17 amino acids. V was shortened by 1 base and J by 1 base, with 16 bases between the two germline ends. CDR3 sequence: CASSLLGSQTGTDTQYF. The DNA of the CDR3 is TGCGCCAGCAGCTTGCTGGGATCGCAAACTGGCACAGATACGCAGTATTTT.

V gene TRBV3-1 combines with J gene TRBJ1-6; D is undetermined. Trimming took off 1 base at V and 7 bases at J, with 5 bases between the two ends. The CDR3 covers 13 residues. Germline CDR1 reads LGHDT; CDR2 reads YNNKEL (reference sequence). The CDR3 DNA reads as TGTGCCAGCAGCCAAGCAGTAAATTCACCCCTCCACTTT. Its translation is CASSQAVNSPLHF.

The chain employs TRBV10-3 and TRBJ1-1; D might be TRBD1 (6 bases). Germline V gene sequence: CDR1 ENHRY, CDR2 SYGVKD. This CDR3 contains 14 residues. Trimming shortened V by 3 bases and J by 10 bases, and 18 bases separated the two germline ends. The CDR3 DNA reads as TGTGCCATCAGTGACCCCGACAGGCATCGAGGAGCTTTCTTT. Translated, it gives CAISDPDRHRGAFF.

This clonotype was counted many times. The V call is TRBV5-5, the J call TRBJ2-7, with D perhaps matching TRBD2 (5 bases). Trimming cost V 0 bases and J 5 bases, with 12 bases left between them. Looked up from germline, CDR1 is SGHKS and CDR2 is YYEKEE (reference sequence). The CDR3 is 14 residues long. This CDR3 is CASSLVGGSDEQYV. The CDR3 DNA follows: TGTGCCAGCAGCTTGGTCGGAGGATCGGACGAGCAGTACGTC.

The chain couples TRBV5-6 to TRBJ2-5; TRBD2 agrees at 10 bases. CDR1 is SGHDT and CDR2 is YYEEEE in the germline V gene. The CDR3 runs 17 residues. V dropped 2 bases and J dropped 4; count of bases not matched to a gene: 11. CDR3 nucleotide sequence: TGTGCCAGCAGCTTCGTCCAGGGGACTAGCGCCGGAGAGACCCAGTACTTC. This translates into CASSFVQGTSAGETQYF.

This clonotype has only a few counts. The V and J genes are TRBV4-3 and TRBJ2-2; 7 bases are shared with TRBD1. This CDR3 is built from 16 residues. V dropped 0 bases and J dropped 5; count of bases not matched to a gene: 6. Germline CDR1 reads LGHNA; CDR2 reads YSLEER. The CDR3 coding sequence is TGCGCCAGCAGCCAAGATCGAAGGGGGCGGACCGGGGAGCTGTTTTTT. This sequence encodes CASSQDRRGRTGELFF.

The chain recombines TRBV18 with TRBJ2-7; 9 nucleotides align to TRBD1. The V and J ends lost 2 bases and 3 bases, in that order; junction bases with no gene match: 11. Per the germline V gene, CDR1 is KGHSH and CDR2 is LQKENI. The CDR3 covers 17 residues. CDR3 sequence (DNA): TGTGCCAGCTCACCATCGATATCGGGACAGGGCCGCTACGAGCAGTACTTC. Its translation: CASSPSISGQGRYEQYF.